This T cell receptor (beta chain) was identified during a study of shared clonotypes between healthy human individuals. Notes on the study in general: As a rule, naive subsets had a larger estimated richness than memory subsets.

The sorted-subset replicate PCRs were given roughly 200 ng DNA, which is about 30,000 T cell genomes. Sequenced by immunoSEQ multiplex PCR; TCRdb stores in-frame clones only, minus some. The table has nearly 1,000,000 clones, about 80% seen once. Germline V gene sequence: CDR1 LNHDA, CDR2 SQIVND (reference sequence). The CDR3 extends over 17 amino acids. V was clipped by 4 bases and J by 11 bases, with 27 bases between them. All the donors were Caucasian adults who lived in Nashville, Tennessee. With respect to this clone: The antigen remains undetermined.

This receptor was obtained from a young man in good health. The material sequenced was memory CD4+ T cells sorted from blood. Subset meaning: CD45RA-negative fraction. The chain couples TRBV19 to TRBJ1-5, with D tentatively TRBD1 (5 bases). CDR3 in DNA: TGTGCCAGTAGTACGATGGGGGGAGCCGGGCCCCGCGGTGCCCAGCATTTT. It encodes CASSTMGGAGPRGAQHF.